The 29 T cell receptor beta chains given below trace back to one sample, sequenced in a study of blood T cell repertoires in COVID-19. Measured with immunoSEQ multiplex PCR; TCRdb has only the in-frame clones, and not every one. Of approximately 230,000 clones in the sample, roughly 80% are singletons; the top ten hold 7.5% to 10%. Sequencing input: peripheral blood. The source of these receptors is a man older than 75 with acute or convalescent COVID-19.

CDR3 nucleotide sequence: TGTGCCAGTAGCCCCGGGTTGGGGACCCAGTACTTC. It codes for CASSPGLGTQYF. V and J are TRBV19 and TRBJ2-5; D unclear. This CDR3 contains 12 residues. Trimming took 6 bases from V and 7 from J, leaving 12 bases between them. Germline CDR1 is LNHDA and CDR2 is SQIVND (reference sequence).

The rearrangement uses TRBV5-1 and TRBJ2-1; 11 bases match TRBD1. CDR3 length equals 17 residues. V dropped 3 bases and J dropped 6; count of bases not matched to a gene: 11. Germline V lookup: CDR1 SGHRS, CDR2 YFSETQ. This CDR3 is CASSSKPGQGVGNEQFF. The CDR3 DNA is TGCGCCAGCAGCTCCAAGCCGGGACAGGGGGTAGGCAATGAGCAGTTCTTC.

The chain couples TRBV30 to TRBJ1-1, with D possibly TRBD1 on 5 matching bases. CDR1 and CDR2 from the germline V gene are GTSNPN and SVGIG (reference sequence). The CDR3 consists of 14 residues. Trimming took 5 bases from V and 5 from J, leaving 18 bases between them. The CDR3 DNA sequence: TGTGCCTGGGGTGGACATGGAGGAGGAACTGAAGCTTTCTTT. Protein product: CAWGGHGGGTEAFF.

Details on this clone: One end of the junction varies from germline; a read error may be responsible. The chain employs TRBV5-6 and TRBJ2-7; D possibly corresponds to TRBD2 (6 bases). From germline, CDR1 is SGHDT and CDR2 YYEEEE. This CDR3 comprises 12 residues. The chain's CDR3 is CASTFDRGLHHF. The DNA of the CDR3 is TGTGCCAGCACCTTTGACCGAGGACTACACCATTTC.

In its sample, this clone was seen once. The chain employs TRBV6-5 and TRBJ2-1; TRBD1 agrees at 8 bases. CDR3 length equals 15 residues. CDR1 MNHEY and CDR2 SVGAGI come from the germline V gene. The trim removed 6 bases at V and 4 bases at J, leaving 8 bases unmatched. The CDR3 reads CASRNRDRSYNEQFF. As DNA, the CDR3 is TGTGCCAGCAGAAACCGGGACAGGTCTTACAATGAGCAGTTCTTC.

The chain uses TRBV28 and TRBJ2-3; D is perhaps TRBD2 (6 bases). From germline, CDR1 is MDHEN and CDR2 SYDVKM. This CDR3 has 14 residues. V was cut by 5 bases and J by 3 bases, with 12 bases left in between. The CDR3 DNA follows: TGTGCCAGCAGTACTCATGCGGGGACAGATACGCAGTATTTT. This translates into CASSTHAGTDTQYF.

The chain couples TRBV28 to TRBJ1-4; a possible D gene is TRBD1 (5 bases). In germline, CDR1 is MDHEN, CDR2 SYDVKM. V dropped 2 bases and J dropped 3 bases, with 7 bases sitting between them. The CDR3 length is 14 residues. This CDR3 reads CASSLTGANEKLFF. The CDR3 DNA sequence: TGTGCCAGCAGTTTAACAGGAGCTAATGAAAAACTGTTTTTT.

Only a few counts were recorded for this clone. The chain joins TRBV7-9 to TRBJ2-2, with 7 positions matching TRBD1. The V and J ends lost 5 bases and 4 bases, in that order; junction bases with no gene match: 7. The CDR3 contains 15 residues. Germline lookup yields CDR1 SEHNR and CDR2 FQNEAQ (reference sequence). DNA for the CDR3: TGTGCCAGCAGCCCACAGGGACAGTTCACCGGGGAGCTGTTTTTT. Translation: CASSPQGQFTGELFF.

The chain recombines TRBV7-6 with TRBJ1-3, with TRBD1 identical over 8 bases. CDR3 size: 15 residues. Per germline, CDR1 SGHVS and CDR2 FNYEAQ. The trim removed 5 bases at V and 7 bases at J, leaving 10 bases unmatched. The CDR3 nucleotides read TGTGCCAGCAGCCCTACAGGGGGAAGGTGGAACACCATATATTTT. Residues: CASSPTGGRWNTIYF.

DNA for the CDR3: TGTGCCAGCAGTTACAGGGGGAATAATTCACCCCTCCACTTT. It yields the protein CASSYRGNNSPLHF. The chain employs TRBV11-2 and TRBJ1-6, with TRBD1 matching 8 bases. The CDR3 runs 14 residues. Germline CDR1 is SGHAT and CDR2 is FQNNGV. Trimming at V came to 6 bases and at J to 5 bases, leaving 3 bases not matched to a gene.

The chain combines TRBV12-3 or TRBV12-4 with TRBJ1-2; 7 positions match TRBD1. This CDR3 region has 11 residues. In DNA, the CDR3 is TGTGGGCCCGGGACAGCAAATGGCTACACCTTC. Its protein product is CGPGTANGYTF.

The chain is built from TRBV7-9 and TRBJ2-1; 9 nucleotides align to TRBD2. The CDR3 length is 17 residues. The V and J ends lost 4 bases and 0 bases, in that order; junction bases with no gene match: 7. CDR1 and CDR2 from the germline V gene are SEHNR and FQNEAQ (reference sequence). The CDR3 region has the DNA TGTGCCAGCAGCTCCCCTAGCGGGGTTCACTCCTACAATGAGCAGTTCTTC. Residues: CASSSPSGVHSYNEQFF.

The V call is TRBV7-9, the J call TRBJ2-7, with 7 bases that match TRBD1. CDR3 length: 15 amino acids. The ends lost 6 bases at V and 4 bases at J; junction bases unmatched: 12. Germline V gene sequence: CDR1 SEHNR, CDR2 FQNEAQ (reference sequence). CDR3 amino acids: CASREGTASFYEQYF. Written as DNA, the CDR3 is TGTGCCAGCAGGGAAGGGACAGCATCGTTTTACGAGCAGTACTTC.

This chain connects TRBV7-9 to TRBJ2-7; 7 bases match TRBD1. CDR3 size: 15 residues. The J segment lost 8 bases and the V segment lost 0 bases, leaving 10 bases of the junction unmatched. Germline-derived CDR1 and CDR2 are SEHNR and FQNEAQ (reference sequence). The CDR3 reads CASSLAHRGRLQQYF. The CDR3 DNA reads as TGTGCCAGCAGCTTAGCCCACAGGGGCCGCCTGCAGCAGTACTTC.

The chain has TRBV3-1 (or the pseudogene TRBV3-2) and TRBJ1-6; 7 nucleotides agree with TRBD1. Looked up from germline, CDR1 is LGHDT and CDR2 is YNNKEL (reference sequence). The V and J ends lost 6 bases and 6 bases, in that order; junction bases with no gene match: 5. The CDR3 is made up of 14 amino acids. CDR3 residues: CASRRGQANSPLHF. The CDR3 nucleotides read TGTGCCAGCAGGCGTGGACAGGCTAATTCACCCCTCCACTTT.

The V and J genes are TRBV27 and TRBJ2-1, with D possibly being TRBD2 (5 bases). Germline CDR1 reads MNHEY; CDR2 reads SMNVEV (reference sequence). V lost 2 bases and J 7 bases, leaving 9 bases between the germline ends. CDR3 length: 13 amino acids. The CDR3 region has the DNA TGTGCCAGCAGTTTACGGGGAAGTAATGAGCAGTTCTTC. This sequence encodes CASSLRGSNEQFF.

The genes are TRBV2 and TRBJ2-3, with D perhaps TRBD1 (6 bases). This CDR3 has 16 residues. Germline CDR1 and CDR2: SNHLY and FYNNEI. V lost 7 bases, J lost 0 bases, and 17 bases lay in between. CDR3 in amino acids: CASNRQGTSSTDTQYF. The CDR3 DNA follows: TGTGCCAGCAACCGTCAGGGGACAAGTAGCACAGATACGCAGTATTTT.

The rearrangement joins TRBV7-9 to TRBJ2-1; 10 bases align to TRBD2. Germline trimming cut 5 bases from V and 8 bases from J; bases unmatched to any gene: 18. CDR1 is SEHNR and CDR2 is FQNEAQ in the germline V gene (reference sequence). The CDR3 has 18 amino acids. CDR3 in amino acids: CASSHLPGSGGGVDEQFF. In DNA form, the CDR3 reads TGTGCCAGCAGCCACCTACCCGGGAGCGGGGGGGGAGTGGATGAGCAGTTCTTC.

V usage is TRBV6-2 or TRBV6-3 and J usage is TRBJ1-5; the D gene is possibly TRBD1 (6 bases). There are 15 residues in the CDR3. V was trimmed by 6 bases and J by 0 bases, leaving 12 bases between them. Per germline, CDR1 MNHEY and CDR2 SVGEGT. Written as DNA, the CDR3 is TGTGCCAGCAGCCGACAGGACTTTAGCAATCAGCCCCAGCATTTT. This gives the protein CASSRQDFSNQPQHF.

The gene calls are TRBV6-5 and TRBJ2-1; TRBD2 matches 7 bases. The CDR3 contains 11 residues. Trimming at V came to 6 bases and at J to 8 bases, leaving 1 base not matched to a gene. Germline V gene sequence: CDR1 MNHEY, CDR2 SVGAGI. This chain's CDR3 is CASRGRDEQFF. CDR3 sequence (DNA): TGTGCCAGCAGGGGGAGGGATGAGCAGTTCTTC.

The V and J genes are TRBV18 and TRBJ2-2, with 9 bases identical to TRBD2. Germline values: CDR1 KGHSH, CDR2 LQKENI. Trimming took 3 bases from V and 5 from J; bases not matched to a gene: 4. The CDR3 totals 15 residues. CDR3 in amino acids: CASSPGLASTGELFF. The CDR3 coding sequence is TGTGCCAGCTCACCGGGACTAGCTTCGACCGGGGAGCTGTTTTTT.

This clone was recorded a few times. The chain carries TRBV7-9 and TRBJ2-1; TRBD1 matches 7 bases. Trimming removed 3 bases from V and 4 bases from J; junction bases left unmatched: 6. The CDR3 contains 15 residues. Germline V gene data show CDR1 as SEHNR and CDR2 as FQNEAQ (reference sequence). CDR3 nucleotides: TGTGCCAGCAGCTTGAGACAGGGCGCTTACAATGAGCAGTTCTTC. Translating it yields CASSLRQGAYNEQFF. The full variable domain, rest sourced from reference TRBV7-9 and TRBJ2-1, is DTGVSQNPRHKITKRGQNVTFRCDPISEHNRLYWYRQTLGQGPEFLTYFQNEAQLEKSRLLSDRFSAERPKGSFSTLEIQRTEQGDSAMYLCASSLRQGAYNEQFFGPGTRLTVL.

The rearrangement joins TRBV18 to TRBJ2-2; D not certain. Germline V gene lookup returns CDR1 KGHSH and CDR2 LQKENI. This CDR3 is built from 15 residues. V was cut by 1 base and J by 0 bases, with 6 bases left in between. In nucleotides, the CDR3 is TGTGCCAGCTCACCACGTACAGCGAACACCGGGGAGCTGTTTTTT. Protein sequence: CASSPRTANTGELFF.

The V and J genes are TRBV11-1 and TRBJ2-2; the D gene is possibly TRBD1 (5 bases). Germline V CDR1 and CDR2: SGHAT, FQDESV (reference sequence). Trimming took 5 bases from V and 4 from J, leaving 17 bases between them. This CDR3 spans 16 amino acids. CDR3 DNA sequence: TGTGCCAGCAGCCCGAATTCTTGGGGCGGCACCGGGGAGCTGTTTTTT. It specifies CASSPNSWGGTGELFF.

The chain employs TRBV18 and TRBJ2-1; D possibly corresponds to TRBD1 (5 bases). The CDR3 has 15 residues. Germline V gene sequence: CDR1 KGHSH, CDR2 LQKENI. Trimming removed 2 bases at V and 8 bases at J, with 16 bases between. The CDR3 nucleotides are TGTGCCAGCTCACCATCAGGGCCGCGAAATGATGAGCAGTTCTTC. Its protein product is CASSPSGPRNDEQFF.

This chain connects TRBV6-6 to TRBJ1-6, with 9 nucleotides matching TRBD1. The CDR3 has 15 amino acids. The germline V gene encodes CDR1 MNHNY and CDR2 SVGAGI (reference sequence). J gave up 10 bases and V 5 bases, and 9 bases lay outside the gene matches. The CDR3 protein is CASSATGQGYSPLHF. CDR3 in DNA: TGTGCCAGCAGTGCCACAGGACAGGGGTACTCACCCCTCCACTTT.

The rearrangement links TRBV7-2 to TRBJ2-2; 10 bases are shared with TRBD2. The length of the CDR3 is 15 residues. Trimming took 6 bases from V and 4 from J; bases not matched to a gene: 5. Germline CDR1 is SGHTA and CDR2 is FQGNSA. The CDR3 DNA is TGTGCCAGCAGGGTAGCGGGGGGCTTCACCGGGGAGCTGTTTTTT. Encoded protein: CASRVAGGFTGELFF.

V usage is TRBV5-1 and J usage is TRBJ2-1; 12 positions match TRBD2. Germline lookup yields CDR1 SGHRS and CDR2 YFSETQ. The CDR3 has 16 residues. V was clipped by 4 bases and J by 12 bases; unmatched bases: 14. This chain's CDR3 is CASSPVAGLAGNGQFF. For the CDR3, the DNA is TGCGCCAGCAGCCCGGTCGCAGGACTAGCGGGAAACGGGCAGTTCTTC.

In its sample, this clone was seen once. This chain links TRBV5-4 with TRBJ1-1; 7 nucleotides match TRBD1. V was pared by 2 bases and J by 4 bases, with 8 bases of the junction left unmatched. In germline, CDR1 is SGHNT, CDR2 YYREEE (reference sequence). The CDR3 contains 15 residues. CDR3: CASSLQGLEGTEAFF. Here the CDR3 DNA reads TGTGCCAGCAGCTTACAGGGGTTGGAGGGCACTGAAGCTTTCTTT. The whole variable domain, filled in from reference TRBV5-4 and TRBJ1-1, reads ETGVTQSPTHLIKTRGQQVTLRCSSQSGHNTVSWYQQALGQGPQFIFQYYREEENGRGNFPPRFSGLQFPNYSSELNVNALELDDSALYLCASSLQGLEGTEAFFGQGTRLTVV.